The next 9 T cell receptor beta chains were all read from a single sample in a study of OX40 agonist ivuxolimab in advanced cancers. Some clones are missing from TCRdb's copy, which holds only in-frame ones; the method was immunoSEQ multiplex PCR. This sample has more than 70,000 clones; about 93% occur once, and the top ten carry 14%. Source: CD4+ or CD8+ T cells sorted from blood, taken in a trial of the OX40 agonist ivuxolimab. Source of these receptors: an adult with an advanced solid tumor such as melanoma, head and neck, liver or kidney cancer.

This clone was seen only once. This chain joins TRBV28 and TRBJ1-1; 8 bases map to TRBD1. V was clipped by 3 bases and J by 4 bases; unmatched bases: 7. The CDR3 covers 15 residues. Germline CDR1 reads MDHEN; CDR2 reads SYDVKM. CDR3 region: CASSFRTGFSTEAFF. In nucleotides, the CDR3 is TGTGCCAGCAGTTTCAGGACAGGGTTTAGCACTGAAGCTTTCTTT.

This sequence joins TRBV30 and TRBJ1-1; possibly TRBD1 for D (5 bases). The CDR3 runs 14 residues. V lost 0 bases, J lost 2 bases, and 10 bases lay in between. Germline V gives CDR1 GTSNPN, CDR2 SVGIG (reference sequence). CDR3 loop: CAWSVGASNTEAFF. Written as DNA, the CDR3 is TGTGCCTGGAGTGTAGGGGCATCTAACACTGAAGCTTTCTTT.

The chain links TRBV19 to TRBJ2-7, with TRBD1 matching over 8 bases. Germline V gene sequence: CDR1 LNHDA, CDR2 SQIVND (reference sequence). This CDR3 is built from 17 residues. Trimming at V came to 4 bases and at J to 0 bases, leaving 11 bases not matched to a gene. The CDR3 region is CASSTTRTGRNSYEQYF. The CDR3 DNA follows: TGTGCCAGTAGTACTACCAGGACAGGGCGAAACTCCTACGAGCAGTACTTC. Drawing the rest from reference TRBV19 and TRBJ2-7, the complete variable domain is DGGITQSPKYLFRKEGQNVTLSCEQNLNHDAMYWYRQDPGQGLRLIYYSQIVNDFQKGDIAEGYSVSREKKESFPLTVTSAQKNPTAFYLCASSTTRTGRNSYEQYFGPGTRLTVT.

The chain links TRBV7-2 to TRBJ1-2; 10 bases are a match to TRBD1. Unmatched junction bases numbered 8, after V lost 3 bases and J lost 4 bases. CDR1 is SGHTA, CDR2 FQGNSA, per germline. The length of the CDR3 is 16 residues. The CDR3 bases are TGTGCCAGCAGCTTTCTCTCGACAGGGGGCGGCTATGGCTACACCTTC. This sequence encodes CASSFLSTGGGYGYTF.

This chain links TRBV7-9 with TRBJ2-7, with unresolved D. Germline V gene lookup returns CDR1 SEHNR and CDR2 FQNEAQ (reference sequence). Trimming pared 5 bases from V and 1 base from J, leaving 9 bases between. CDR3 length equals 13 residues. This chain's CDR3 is CASSIQESYEQYF. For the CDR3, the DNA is TGTGCCAGCAGCATCCAGGAGTCCTACGAGCAGTACTTC.

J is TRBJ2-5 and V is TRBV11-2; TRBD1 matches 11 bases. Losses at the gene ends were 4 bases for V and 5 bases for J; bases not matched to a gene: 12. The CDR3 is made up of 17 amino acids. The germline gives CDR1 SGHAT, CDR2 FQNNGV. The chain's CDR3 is CASSSGQGALGWETQYF. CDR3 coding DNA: TGTGCCAGCAGCTCAGGACAGGGGGCTCTTGGGTGGGAGACCCAGTACTTC.

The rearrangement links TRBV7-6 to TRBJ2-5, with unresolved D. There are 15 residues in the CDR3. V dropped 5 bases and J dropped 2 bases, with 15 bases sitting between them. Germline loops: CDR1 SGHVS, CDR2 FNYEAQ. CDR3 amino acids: CASSGPWGTQETQYF. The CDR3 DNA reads TGTGCCAGCAGCGGCCCATGGGGTACTCAAGAGACCCAGTACTTC.

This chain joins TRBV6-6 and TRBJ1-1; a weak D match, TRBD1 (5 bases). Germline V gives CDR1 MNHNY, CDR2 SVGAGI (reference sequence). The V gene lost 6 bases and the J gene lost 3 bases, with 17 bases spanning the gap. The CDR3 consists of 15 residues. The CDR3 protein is CASSPLRTRDTEAFF. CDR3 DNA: TGTGCCAGCAGCCCACTTCGGACCAGGGACACTGAAGCTTTCTTT.

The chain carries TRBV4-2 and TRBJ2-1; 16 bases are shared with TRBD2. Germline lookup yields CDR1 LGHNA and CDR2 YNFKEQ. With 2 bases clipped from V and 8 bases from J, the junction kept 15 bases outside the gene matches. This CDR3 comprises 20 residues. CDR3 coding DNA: TGTGCCAGCAGCCAAACCGGGACTAGCGGGAGGGGAACGCAGGGGGATGAGCAGTTCTTC. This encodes CASSQTGTSGRGTQGDEQFF.